Listed here is a single TCR beta chain. It has no known antigen specificity. No base quality information exists; no much larger clone differs at one position. This entry comes from a study of cytotoxic CD8 clonotypes in ibrutinib-treated CLL (dated by TCRdb to 2020 to 2023). Notes on the research overall: The cohort was composed of 11 relapsed/refractory and fewer than 16 treatment-naive patients; IGHV unmutated status was identified in 17 patients. Cryopreserved peripheral blood mononuclear cells were obtained before treatment, at response, and at either sustained remission or disease progression. Samples averaged about 260,000 productive templates and tens of thousands of productive rearrangements. Partial responses were observed in roughly 24 patients and complete responses in 2; after a median follow-up of roughly 62 months, remission was maintained in roughly 14 patients and progression was observed in roughly twelve. Response samples were obtained after a median of approximately eleven months of treatment, with a range of roughly 6 to 36 months. All remission and progressive disease samples were collected while patients were still receiving ibrutinib. Of the 90 or so participants in the trial, about 25 had longitudinal samples available.

The germline V gene (reference sequence) sets CDR1 to MNHNY and CDR2 to SVGAGI. From V the trimming removes 5 bases and from J it removes 4 bases, while the gene matches leave 6 bases of the junction unaccounted for. Reading from cysteine to phenylalanine, the CDR3 counts 16 amino acids. This entry keeps only the CDR3 DNA: 48 bases, framed from base 1. The full study reports these points: Lymph node repertoires were not examined, and the timing of sampling was not matched between patients in sustained remission and those whose disease progressed. Baseline clonality exceeded that of age-matched healthy donors and correlated strongly with circulating CD8+ T-cell counts. At ibrutinib response clonality went up, during sustained remission it held steady, and at progression it dropped back toward baseline. Public clonotypes were rare and either contracted or stayed stable during treatment, and the rise in clonality at ibrutinib response reflected the expansion of private clonotypes.

For TCR beta library preparation, about 2.2 micrograms of genomic DNA was extracted from cryopreserved PBMCs. High-throughput TCR beta sequencing was performed on longitudinal blood samples from CLL patients receiving ibrutinib monotherapy. The patients were enrolled in a single-center, open-label phase 2 trial of ibrutinib monotherapy. On a MiSeq, deep resolution sequencing aimed for a depth between 1 in 1 million and 1 in 200,000 T cells, with each clonotype covered approximately 9.8x on average. The immunoSEQ hsTCRB Kit was used to generate the TCR beta libraries. Concerning the study's data processing: ImmunoSEQ Data Assistant and ImmunoSEQ Analyzer were used for data analysis, and V, D and J genes were assigned according to IMGT definitions. Clonality, with values ranging from 0 to 1, was calculated as one minus the normalized Shannon entropy of productive rearrangement frequencies. Public clonotype analysis was restricted to overrepresented clonotypes comprising at least 0.05% of each patient's repertoire. Repertoires from approximately 12 age-matched healthy donors in immuneACCESS were used as clonality controls. This is the immuneACCESS table as TCRdb keeps it, with only in-frame sequences that have V and J called. A part of the clones is gone; compared with another copy, unresolved V genes explain less than half, and the rest is unexplained. The V and J calls and clone size come from that table; D and trimming were worked out from the DNA. This sample holds 300,000 to 400,000 clones; 67% were observed only once. Roughly 6% of the sample comes from the top ten.

The TCR originated in a human donor with chronic lymphocytic leukemia. This specimen consisted of PBMCs, obtained after 36 months of ibrutinib treatment. The sequence is built from TRBV6-6 and TRBJ2-3; 13 bases in the middle match TRBD2. The CDR3 reads as follows: CASSNGGLAGPDTQYF. The nucleotide sequence reads TGTGCCAGCAGTAATGGGGGACTAGCGGGACCAGATACGCAGTATTTT.